This paragraph reports one T cell receptor beta chain. This record belongs to a study of blood T cell repertoires in COVID-19. Study as a whole: Acute-phase and convalescent COVID-19 samples originated in the United States, Italy and Spain.

Trimming took 2 bases from V and 8 from J; bases not matched to a gene: 6. Germline V gene data show CDR1 as LNHDA and CDR2 as SQIVND (reference sequence). The CDR3 sequence is 16 residues long. Only in-frame clones appear in the TCRdb table, and some are missing; sequencing was by immunoSEQ multiplex PCR. The sample has tens of thousands of clones; 79% are singletons. The V and J genes are TRBV19 and TRBJ2-1; 13 bases agree with TRBD2. The TCR comes from a man between 60 and 70 years old with active or convalescent COVID-19. The sequenced material came from peripheral blood. The DNA for the CDR3 is TGTGCCAGTAGTATACGGACTAGCGGGGGTATGGATGAGCAGTTCTTC. Amino acid sequence: CASSIRTSGGMDEQFF.